This T cell receptor beta chain was obtained from a study of blood T cell repertoires in COVID-19. The V end lost 2 bases, the J end lost 9 bases, and 18 bases lay between the germline ends. The CDR3 spans 15 residues. Per the germline V gene, CDR1 is KGHSH and CDR2 is LQKENI. The method was immunoSEQ multiplex PCR; TCRdb's version includes in-frame clones alone and lacks a portion of them. Counted here are around 150,000 clones, roughly 91% occurring once; the ten biggest clones make up roughly 4.8%. The clonotype was recovered from a woman in her forties or fifties with acute or convalescent COVID-19. The source material was peripheral blood. The chain uses TRBV18 and TRBJ2-3, with D possibly matching TRBD2 (6 bases). The CDR3: CASSPEEGLATTQYF. The CDR3 DNA follows: TGTGCCAGCTCACCAGAGGAAGGGCTAGCGACAACGCAGTATTTT.